These 26 T cell receptor beta chains originate from one sample sequenced in a study of breast tumors, draining lymph nodes, adjacent tissues. Breast cancer patients provided tissue from their axillary draining lymph nodes. TCRdb recomputed calls from the multiplex PCR reads with MiXCR, one row per CDR3 protein. The sample lists 270,000 or so distinct CDR3 sequences; around 30% were seen once. Sequencing was carried out using axillary lymph node tissue. All receptors come from a female donor with breast cancer. Some clones in this sample may be carry-over from other donors' samples.

The gene calls are TRBV20-1 and TRBJ2-5, with D possibly being TRBD1 (6 bases). Deletions cut 0 bases from V and 8 bases from J, with 13 bases between. The germline gives CDR1 DFQATT, CDR2 SNEGSKA (reference sequence). The CDR3 has 13 residues. In nucleotides, the CDR3 is TGCAGTGCTAGAGAGGCAGGGGCAAGAACCCAGTACTTC. This sequence encodes CSAREAGARTQYF.

This clonotype was recorded at least ten times. The J gene is TRBJ2-7, the V gene TRBV19, with 9 bases aligning to TRBD1. J was trimmed by 3 bases and V by 4 bases; bases with no gene match: 4. CDR1 LNHDA and CDR2 SQIVND come from the germline V gene (reference sequence). The CDR3 runs to 14 residues. Written as DNA, the CDR3 is TGTGCCAGTAGTAGGGGACAGGGTCTCTACGAGCAGTACTTC. This gives the protein CASSRGQGLYEQYF.

This clonotype occurred many times. The V gene is TRBV20-1, the J gene TRBJ1-4; no definite D call. CDR1 and CDR2 from the germline V gene are DFQATT and SNEGSKA (reference sequence). CDR3 length: 11 residues. Trimming stripped 6 bases from V and 12 bases from J, with 14 bases between. DNA of the CDR3: TGCAGTGCAAGCTCAAATCTAGAACTGTTTTTT. The encoded protein is CSASSNLELFF.

This chain links TRBV6-6 with TRBJ2-7; 9 nucleotides align to TRBD2. The V segment lost 2 bases and the J segment 3 bases; nucleotides outside the gene matches: 5. The CDR3 loop spans 15 amino acids. Per germline, CDR1 MNHNY and CDR2 SVGAGI (reference sequence). CDR3 protein: CASSYPLAGNYEQYF. DNA for the CDR3: TGTGCCAGCAGTTACCCGCTAGCGGGGAACTACGAGCAGTACTTC.

This clonotype was seen ten or more times. This chain connects TRBV11-3 to TRBJ2-5; D possibly matches TRBD1 or TRBD2 (5 bases each). Trimming left V 1 base short and J 7 bases short, with 16 bases between. The CDR3 extends over 15 amino acids. The germline CDR1 and CDR2 sequences are SGHNT and YENEEA. CDR3 bases: TGTGCCAGCAGCTTAGGAGGGACCCCTTCAGGGACCCAGTACTTC. This encodes CASSLGGTPSGTQYF.

This clonotype appeared a few times. The genes are TRBV20-1 and TRBJ2-7; D is perhaps TRBD1 (7 bases). Germline values: CDR1 DFQATT, CDR2 SNEGSKA (reference sequence). V gave up 5 bases and J gave up 3 bases, with 32 bases separating them. The CDR3 covers 19 residues. CDR3 nucleotides: TGCAGTGCTCTCAGGGTAGGAGGGGGCGCAGGGAGACTCATCTACGAGCAGTACTTC. This gives the protein CSALRVGGGAGRLIYEQYF.

Written as DNA, the CDR3 is TGTGCCAGCAGCCAAGATCTCCCAGCGGGAGCACCGAATACGCAGTATTTT. The encoded protein is CASSQDLPAGAPNTQYF. The chain is built from TRBV3-1 and TRBJ2-3, with 8 bases lining up with TRBD2. Germline CDR1 and CDR2: LGHDT and YNNKEL (reference sequence). The CDR3 totals 17 residues. V dropped 0 bases and J dropped 7; count of bases not matched to a gene: 12.

The chain has TRBV5-4 and TRBJ2-1; 11 bases align to TRBD2. Germline values: CDR1 SGHNT, CDR2 YYREEE (reference sequence). V shed 4 bases, J shed 2 bases, and the junction held 8 bases outside the gene matches. There are 17 residues in the CDR3. The CDR3 reads CASSRELAGVTYNEQFF. The CDR3 coding sequence is TGTGCCAGCAGCCGCGAACTAGCGGGGGTGACCTACAATGAGCAGTTCTTC.

The chain combines TRBV9 with TRBJ2-5; 12 bases are a match to TRBD2. Germline CDR1 SGDLS, CDR2 YYNGEE. The V and J ends lost 0 bases and 9 bases, in that order; junction bases with no gene match: 9. The length of the CDR3 is 16 residues. The CDR3 spells CASSVGPGTSGQPQYF. DNA for the CDR3: TGTGCCAGCAGCGTAGGCCCTGGGACTAGCGGGCAGCCCCAGTACTTC.

There are many counts of this clonotype. This chain connects TRBV19 to TRBJ2-3; 14 bases agree with TRBD2. CDR3 length: 16 amino acids. CDR1 and CDR2 from the germline V gene are LNHDA and SQIVND (reference sequence). The ends lost 7 bases at V and 2 bases at J; junction bases unmatched: 5. The CDR3 region is CASTLGLAGVTDTQYF. CDR3 coding DNA: TGTGCCAGTACCCTGGGACTAGCGGGAGTCACAGATACGCAGTATTTT.

On this clonotype: A single base separates this from a much larger clone, so it may be a read error. The chain joins TRBV20-1 to TRBJ2-7, with TRBD1 identical over 9 bases. The CDR3 contains 17 residues. In germline, CDR1 is DFQATT, CDR2 SNEGSKA (reference sequence). DNA of the CDR3: TGCAGTGCTGGAGATAGGCGGCGGACAGGGGTTCCCTACGAGCAGTACTTC. Its translation: CSAGDRRRTGVPYEQYF.

The gene calls are TRBV5-5 and TRBJ2-7, with D unclear. V was pared by 4 bases and J by 6 bases, with 14 bases between. This CDR3 is 13 amino acids long. CDR1 and CDR2 from the germline V gene are SGHKS and YYEKEE (reference sequence). The CDR3 loop reads CASSPLTTAEQYF. The CDR3 region has the DNA TGTGCCAGCAGCCCATTAACTACCGCCGAGCAGTACTTC.

This clonotype was detected only once. The J gene is TRBJ1-5, the V gene TRBV12-3 or TRBV12-4; 9 bases align to TRBD1. The length of the CDR3 is 15 residues. With 1 base clipped from V and 14 bases from J, the junction kept 12 bases outside the gene matches. CDR3 nucleotide sequence: TGTGCCAGCAGTTTAGGGGGGGGGACAGGGAGGTACGAGCATTTT. It codes for CASSLGGGTGRYEHF.

The chain links TRBV6-4 to TRBJ1-2; TRBD1 aligns across 10 bases. From germline, CDR1 is MRHNA and CDR2 SNTAGT. The CDR3 runs to 16 residues. Trimming removed 5 bases from V and 4 bases from J; junction bases left unmatched: 10. CDR3 region: CASSNLAGQGIYGYTF. The CDR3 DNA reads TGTGCCAGCAGTAATTTAGCGGGACAGGGGATCTATGGCTACACCTTC.

The chain recombines TRBV4-1 with TRBJ2-1, with 8 bases matching TRBD2. Trimming removed 3 bases from V and 5 bases from J; junction bases left unmatched: 9. The CDR3 contains 16 residues. Germline V gene sequence: CDR1 MGHRA, CDR2 YSYEKL. CDR3 bases: TGCGCCAGCAGCCATTCAAGCGGGAGAGTAAACAATGAGCAGTTCTTC. Protein product: CASSHSSGRVNNEQFF.

The genes are TRBV29-1 and TRBJ2-5; no clear D. In germline, CDR1 is SQVTM, CDR2 ANQGSEA. The CDR3 length is 11 residues. V shed 8 bases and J shed 1 base, with 8 bases lying between them. The CDR3 protein is CSSRVQETQYF. CDR3 nucleotides: TGCAGCTCTAGGGTCCAAGAGACCCAGTACTTC. Filled out from reference TRBV29-1 and TRBJ2-5, the complete variable domain reads SAVISQKPSRDICQRGTSLTIQCQVDSQVTMMFWYRQQPGQSLTLIATANQGSEATYESGFVIDKFPISRPNLTFSTLTVSNMSPEDSSIYLCSSRVQETQYFGPGTRLLVL.

This clonotype was picked up a small number of times. V usage is TRBV6-5 and J usage is TRBJ1-1; D gene uncertain. V gave up 2 bases and J gave up 5 bases, with 12 bases separating them. CDR1 MNHEY and CDR2 SVGAGI come from the germline V gene. CDR3 length equals 14 residues. This CDR3 is CASSYQMMRTEAFF. The CDR3 DNA reads as TGTGCCAGCAGTTACCAGATGATGCGTACTGAAGCTTTCTTT.

This clonotype was seen many times. The chain recombines TRBV7-9 with TRBJ1-6; D call uncertain. CDR1 SEHNR and CDR2 FQNEAQ come from the germline V gene (reference sequence). This CDR3 contains 14 residues. Between the trimmed V and J ends, which lost 2 bases and 7 bases, there was a span of 9 bases. CDR3 loop: CASSLNSQNSPLHF. The CDR3 DNA sequence: TGTGCCAGCAGCTTAAACTCCCAGAATTCACCCCTCCACTTT. Based on the CDR3 plus reference TRBV7-9 and TRBJ1-6, the full variable domain is DTGVSQNPRHKITKRGQNVTFRCDPISEHNRLYWYRQTLGQGPEFLTYFQNEAQLEKSRLLSDRFSAERPKGSFSTLEIQRTEQGDSAMYLCASSLNSQNSPLHFGNGTRLTVT.

V gene TRBV7-2 combines with J gene TRBJ2-5; a weak D match, TRBD2 (5 bases). The germline CDR1 and CDR2 sequences are SGHTA and FQGNSA. This CDR3 contains 14 residues. The ends were cut back, 4 bases at V and 5 bases at J, with 14 bases in the middle. This CDR3 reads CASSSGGPRETQYF. The CDR3 DNA is TGTGCCAGCAGCTCGGGCGGGCCTCGGGAGACCCAGTACTTC.

This clonotype was found a few times. A much larger clone differs by one base, so this may be a read error. The chain uses TRBV12-3 or TRBV12-4 and TRBJ2-5, with 9 bases identical to TRBD2. The CDR3 totals 18 residues. With 3 bases clipped from V and 4 bases from J, the junction kept 15 bases outside the gene matches. The CDR3, as DNA: TGTGCCAGCAGTTTTCCCTCAGCCGGGACTAGCTTTCGAGAGACCCAGTACTTC. Translated: CASSFPSAGTSFRETQYF.

Turning to this clonotype: This may come from a read error, since a much larger clone is one base off. The V and J genes are TRBV9 and TRBJ2-3; 14 positions agree with TRBD2. Germline-derived CDR1 and CDR2 are SGDLS and YYNGEE. The CDR3 consists of 18 residues. CDR3: CASGVLGTSGSVTDTQYF. CDR3 sequence (DNA): TGTGCCAGCGGCGTACTAGGGACTAGCGGGAGTGTCACAGATACGCAGTATTTT.

This clonotype was counted ten times or more. The V and J genes are TRBV20-1 and TRBJ2-7; D not certain. V was pared by 3 bases and J by 2 bases, with 14 bases between. The CDR3 is 14 amino acids. Germline CDR1 DFQATT, CDR2 SNEGSKA (reference sequence). The CDR3 loop reads CSARPPQVAYEQYF. The CDR3 region has the DNA TGCAGTGCTAGGCCCCCTCAGGTTGCCTACGAGCAGTACTTC.

This clonotype was counted ten times or more. The chain has TRBV11-2 and TRBJ2-1, with a possible D match to TRBD1 (6 bases). The CDR3 runs 17 residues. Germline V CDR1 and CDR2: SGHAT, FQNNGV. Trimming shortened V by 0 bases and J by 2 bases, and 14 bases separated the two germline ends. The CDR3 is CASSLDLAPGAYNEQFF. The CDR3 region has the DNA TGTGCCAGCAGCTTAGATCTGGCGCCAGGGGCCTACAATGAGCAGTTCTTC.

This clonotype showed up just a few times. J is TRBJ2-7 and V is TRBV3-1; D perhaps matches TRBD1 (5 bases). The CDR3 sequence is 15 residues long. The ends were cut back, 0 bases at V and 6 bases at J, with 15 bases in the middle. CDR1 LGHDT and CDR2 YNNKEL come from the germline V gene (reference sequence). DNA of the CDR3: TGTGCCAGCAGCCAAGATCTCAGGGTGAGAAGCGAGCAGTACTTC. The encoded protein is CASSQDLRVRSEQYF.

This clonotype has a count of ten or more. The CDR3 bases are TGTGCCAGCAGCAACAGGGGTTATGGCTACACCTTC. This translates into CASSNRGYGYTF. This chain uses TRBV3-1 with TRBJ1-2, with 7 bases that match TRBD1. The CDR3 length is 12 residues. V lost 5 bases, J lost 5 bases, and 2 bases stayed unmatched. The germline gives CDR1 LGHDT, CDR2 YNNKEL (reference sequence).

The sample holds many counts of this clonotype. This chain's CDR3 is CASSLGAGTYNEQFF. CDR3 nucleotides: TGTGCCAGCAGCTTAGGTGCGGGAACCTACAATGAGCAGTTCTTC. The chain recombines TRBV11-2 with TRBJ2-1; perhaps TRBD2 as D (6 bases). Trimming stripped 1 base from V and 2 bases from J, with 9 bases between. Germline lookup yields CDR1 SGHAT and CDR2 FQNNGV. This CDR3 is built from 15 residues.